The T cell receptor (beta chain) described here comes from a study of response to subunit inactivated influenza vaccine. Findings and caveats of the study: That few new T cells are recruited by each seasonal influenza vaccination was the authors' suggestion.

The V gene's germline CDR1 is MNHEY and CDR2 SMNVEV (reference sequence). CDR3 size: 14 residues. Trimming cost V 3 bases and J 3 bases, with 12 bases left between them. This clonotype has just a few counts. Its antigen is as yet unknown. One entry per CDR3 protein, called by TCRdb with MiXCR from the RT-PCR reads. In the table there are fewer than 600,000 distinct CDR3 sequences, approximately 7.8% of which are singletons. The sequence was collected from a man between 50 and 75 years old who received an inactivated influenza vaccine. The sample was PBMCs from blood, taken 23 to 25 months after vaccination. The rearrangement links TRBV27 to TRBJ2-7; a possible D gene is TRBD1 (6 bases). The CDR3 bases are TGTGCCAGCAGTTTCAGGGGTGTACACTACGAGCAGTACTTC. Translated: CASSFRGVHYEQYF.